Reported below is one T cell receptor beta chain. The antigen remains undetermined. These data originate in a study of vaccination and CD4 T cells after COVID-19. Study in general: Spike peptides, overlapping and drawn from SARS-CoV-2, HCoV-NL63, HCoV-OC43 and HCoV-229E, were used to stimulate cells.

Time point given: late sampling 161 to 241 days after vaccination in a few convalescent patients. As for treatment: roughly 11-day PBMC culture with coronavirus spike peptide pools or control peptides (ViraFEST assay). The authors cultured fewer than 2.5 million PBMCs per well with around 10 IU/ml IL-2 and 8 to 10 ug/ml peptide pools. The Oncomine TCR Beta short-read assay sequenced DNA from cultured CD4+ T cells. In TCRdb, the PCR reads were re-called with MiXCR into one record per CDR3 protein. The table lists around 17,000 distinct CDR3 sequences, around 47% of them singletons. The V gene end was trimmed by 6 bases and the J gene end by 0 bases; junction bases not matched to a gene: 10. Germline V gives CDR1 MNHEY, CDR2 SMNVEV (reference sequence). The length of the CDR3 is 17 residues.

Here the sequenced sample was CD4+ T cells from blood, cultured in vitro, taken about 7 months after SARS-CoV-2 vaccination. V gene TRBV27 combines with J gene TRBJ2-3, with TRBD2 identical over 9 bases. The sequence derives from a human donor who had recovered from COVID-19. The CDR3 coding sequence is TGTGCCAGCAGGTCCAGAGCGGGGGGACTTAGCACAGATACGCAGTATTTT. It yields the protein CASRSRAGGLSTDTQYF.